These 14 T cell receptor beta chains were all obtained from the same sample, sequenced in a study of ipilimumab plus nivolumab after autologous stem cell transplantation. Assay: immunoSEQ multiplex PCR; the TCRdb copy retains only in-frame clones and omits some. The sample lists about 84,000 clones, approximately 83% occurring once. The sample in question was PBMCs, obtained in a trial of ipilimumab plus nivolumab as post-transplant consolidation. Every receptor here comes from a male donor with diffuse large B-cell lymphoma.

J is TRBJ1-1 and V is TRBV7-9; D uncertain. Trimming removed 2 bases at V and 7 bases at J, with 5 bases between. Per germline, CDR1 SEHNR and CDR2 FQNEAQ (reference sequence). This CDR3 region has 11 residues. The CDR3 sequence is CASSLQNEAFF. For the CDR3, the DNA is TGTGCCAGCAGCTTACAGAATGAAGCTTTCTTT.

This clone was seen a handful of times. V and J are TRBV7-8 and TRBJ2-7; no clear D. Germline V lookup: CDR1 SGHVS, CDR2 FQNEAQ. CDR3 length equals 12 residues. With 4 bases removed from V and 6 bases from J, the gap between germline ends came to 10 bases. CDR3 nucleotides: TGTGCCAGCAGCTCCCCCGGAAGCGAGCAGTACTTC. Protein product: CASSSPGSEQYF.

The gene calls are TRBV6-5 and TRBJ1-5; D remains ambiguous. The CDR3 spans 14 residues. Germline CDR1 MNHEY, CDR2 SVGAGI. Trimming pared 1 base from V and 6 bases from J, leaving 10 bases between. CDR3 DNA sequence: TGTGCCAGCAGTTACTTCGACGGAGGTCAGCCCCAGCATTTT. This translates into CASSYFDGGQPQHF.

The sample holds a few counts of this clone. The V and J genes are TRBV4-2 and TRBJ1-2; possibly TRBD1 for D (6 bases). Trimming removed 1 base at V and 4 bases at J, with 10 bases between. The germline CDR1 and CDR2 sequences are LGHNA and YNFKEQ. The CDR3 is 14 residues long. The CDR3 coding sequence is TGTGCCAGCAGCCAAGCGGGGGCGGTCTATGGCTACACCTTC. Translating it yields CASSQAGAVYGYTF.

This chain connects TRBV30 to TRBJ2-6; D is possibly TRBD2 (6 bases). This CDR3 region has 15 residues. Germline assignment: CDR1 GTSNPN and CDR2 SVGIG (reference sequence). Trimming left V 4 bases short and J 2 bases short, with 12 bases between. The CDR3 DNA sequence: TGTGCCTGGACCGCCGGGGAGGCTGGGGCCAACGTCCTGACTTTC. It codes for CAWTAGEAGANVLTF.

V is TRBV5-4 and J is TRBJ2-3; 9 nucleotides agree with TRBD1. Germline values: CDR1 SGHNT, CDR2 YYREEE (reference sequence). The CDR3 length is 15 residues. The V segment lost 2 bases and the J segment 5 bases; nucleotides outside the gene matches: 6. CDR3 DNA: TGTGCCAGCAGCTTTAAGACGGGACAGGGAGATACGCAGTATTTT. This gives the protein CASSFKTGQGDTQYF. Based on the CDR3 plus reference TRBV5-4 and TRBJ2-3, the full variable domain is ETGVTQSPTHLIKTRGQQVTLRCSSQSGHNTVSWYQQALGQGPQFIFQYYREEENGRGNFPPRFSGLQFPNYSSELNVNALELDDSALYLCASSFKTGQGDTQYFGPGTRLTVL.

The CDR3 DNA is TGTGCCAGCAGTTATGATATCGGCAGGGGCACTGAAGCTTTCTTT. Amino acid sequence: CASSYDIGRGTEAFF. The chain recombines TRBV6-5 with TRBJ1-1; a weak D match, TRBD1 (6 bases). CDR1 is MNHEY, CDR2 SVGAGI, per germline. V lost 3 bases, J lost 4 bases, and 15 bases lay in between. The CDR3 totals 15 residues.

This clone was counted a few times. J is TRBJ1-2 and V is TRBV2; 9 nucleotides agree with TRBD1. CDR1 is SNHLY and CDR2 is FYNNEI in the germline V gene. The CDR3 totals 13 residues. Trimming removed 7 bases from V and 6 bases from J; junction bases left unmatched: 6. This CDR3 reads CASIGDRVHGYTF. CDR3 in DNA: TGTGCCAGCATTGGGGACAGGGTGCATGGCTACACCTTC.

V is TRBV6-1 and J is TRBJ2-3; 14 nucleotides agree with TRBD2. From germline, CDR1 is MNHNS and CDR2 SASEGT. The ends lost 8 bases at V and 3 bases at J; junction bases unmatched: 1. The CDR3 runs 14 residues. CDR3 region: CASRLAGGTDTQYF. CDR3 sequence (DNA): TGTGCCAGCCGACTAGCGGGGGGGACAGATACGCAGTATTTT.

The rearrangement links TRBV11-2 to TRBJ1-2; 7 bases are shared with TRBD1. With V trimmed by 3 bases and J by 4 bases, 11 bases remained unmatched. This CDR3 contains 16 residues. Germline CDR1 SGHAT, CDR2 FQNNGV. CDR3 bases: TGTGCCAGCAGCTTTAGGGACAGTGAAACTCTCTATGGCTACACCTTC. It translates to CASSFRDSETLYGYTF.

The chain carries TRBV6-1 and TRBJ1-5; 12 bases are a match to TRBD1. CDR3 length equals 14 residues. Trimming took 6 bases from V and 6 from J; bases not matched to a gene: 3. From germline, CDR1 is MNHNS and CDR2 SASEGT. CDR3 bases: TGTGCCAGCAGAGGGACAGGGGGCGGTCAGCCCCAGCATTTT. It codes for CASRGTGGGQPQHF.

The rearrangement joins TRBV5-1 to TRBJ1-2; 7 bases match TRBD1. Losses at the gene ends were 4 bases for V and 0 bases for J; bases not matched to a gene: 12. Germline V gene data show CDR1 as SGHRS and CDR2 as YFSETQ. This CDR3 comprises 17 residues. CDR3 protein: CASSPGGQTAPNYGYTF. The CDR3 DNA reads TGCGCCAGCAGCCCCGGGGGACAGACCGCCCCTAACTATGGCTACACCTTC.

This clone was picked up one time. The V and J genes are TRBV19 and TRBJ2-5, with no clear D. CDR1 is LNHDA, CDR2 SQIVND, per germline (reference sequence). This CDR3 spans 13 amino acids. The V end lost 6 bases, the J end lost 0 bases, and 8 bases lay between the germline ends. The CDR3 protein is CASRPRNQETQYF. The CDR3 region has the DNA TGTGCCAGTAGGCCCAGGAACCAAGAGACCCAGTACTTC.

This chain connects TRBV5-4 to TRBJ2-5, with TRBD2 matching over 7 bases. The CDR3 extends over 13 amino acids. Germline V gives CDR1 SGHNT, CDR2 YYREEE (reference sequence). Here the CDR3 reads CVTREGPQETQYF. The CDR3 coding sequence is TGTGTCACCAGGGAGGGGCCCCAAGAGACCCAGTACTTC. Using reference TRBV5-4 and TRBJ2-5 for the parts outside the CDR3, the full variable domain is ETGVTQSPTHLIKTRGQQVTLRCSSQSGHNTVSWYQQALGQGPQFIFQYYREEENGRGNFPPRFSGLQFPNYSSELNVNALELDDSALYLCVTREGPQETQYFGPGTRLLVL.